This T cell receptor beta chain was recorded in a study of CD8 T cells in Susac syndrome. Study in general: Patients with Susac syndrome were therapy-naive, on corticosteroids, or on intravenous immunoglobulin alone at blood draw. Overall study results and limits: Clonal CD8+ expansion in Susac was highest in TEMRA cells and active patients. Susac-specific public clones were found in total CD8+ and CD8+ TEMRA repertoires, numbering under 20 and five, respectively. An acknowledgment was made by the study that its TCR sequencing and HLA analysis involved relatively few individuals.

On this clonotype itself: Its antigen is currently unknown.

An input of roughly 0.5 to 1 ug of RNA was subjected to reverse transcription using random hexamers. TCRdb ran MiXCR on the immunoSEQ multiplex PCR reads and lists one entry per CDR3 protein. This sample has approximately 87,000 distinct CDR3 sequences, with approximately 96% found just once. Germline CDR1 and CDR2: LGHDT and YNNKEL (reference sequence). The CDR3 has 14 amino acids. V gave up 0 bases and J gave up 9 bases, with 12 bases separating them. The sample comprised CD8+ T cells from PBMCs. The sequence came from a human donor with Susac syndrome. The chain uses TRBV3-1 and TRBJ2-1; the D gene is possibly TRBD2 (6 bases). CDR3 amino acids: CASSQEVGLGEQFF. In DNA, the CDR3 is TGTGCCAGCAGCCAAGAGGTGGGACTTGGTGAGCAGTTCTTC.